A selection of T cell receptor beta chains follows, all from one sample in a study of blood T cell repertoires in COVID-19. Here immunoSEQ multiplex PCR was the method, and the copy in TCRdb shows in-frame clones only, minus some. Of hundreds of thousands of clones in the sample, roughly four fifths were seen once. Sequencing used peripheral blood. These receptors came from a woman older than 75 with acute or convalescent COVID-19. CDR3s include the opening cysteine and the closing phenylalanine or tryptophan. A D gene is named only where the DNA matches it firmly. Only part of the rows carry a size: once, few, many, or a class if the clone is expanded.

D	J	size	V	DNA	CDR3
TRBD2	TRBJ2-1	-	TRBV2	TGTGCCAGCAGTTTGGTAAGGGGACTAGCGGAACACAATGAGCAGTTCTTC	CASSLVRGLAEHNEQFF
TRBD1	TRBJ1-5	-	TRBV10-1	TGCGCCAGCAGTGGGACGATAAAGGGGGCGTCAAATCAGCCCCAGCATTTT	CASSGTIKGASNQPQHF
-	TRBJ1-5	-	TRBV5-1	TGCGCCAGCAGCTATGACGGGAATCAGCCCCAGCATTTT	CASSYDGNQPQHF
TRBD1	TRBJ1-5	few	TRBV4-1	TGCGCCAGCAGCCAAGGCACAGGGGTTGGATATCAGCCCCAGCATTTT	CASSQGTGVGYQPQHF
-	TRBJ1-1	few	TRBV18	TGTGCCAGCTTGCCAGGGAACACTGAAGCTTTCTTT	CASLPGNTEAFF
TRBD2	TRBJ2-4	-	TRBV12-3/TRBV12-4	TGTGCCAGCAGTTTAGGAAGCGGGGTATACTTC	CASSLGSGVYF
-	TRBJ1-4	-	TRBV5-5	TGTGCCAGCAGCTTGCTTTCAACTAATGAAAAACTGTTTTTT	CASSLLSTNEKLFF
TRBD1	TRBJ2-5	-	TRBV5-5	TGTGCCAGTTTTGGACAGGTCCAAGAGACCCAGTACTTC	CASFGQVQETQYF
TRBD1	TRBJ2-7	-	TRBV6-4	TGTGCCAGCAGTGATCCGGACAGGGCCCCCTACGAGCAGTACTTC	CASSDPDRAPYEQYF
TRBD2	TRBJ2-7	few	TRBV28	TGTGCCAGCACCTCTTGGTTGTCTTCAGAGCGGGAGGGGAGCTCCTACGAGCAGTACTTC	CASTSWLSSEREGSSYEQYF
TRBD1	TRBJ2-5	few	TRBV7-2	TGTGCCAGCAGCTTGGCAGCCTCCGGGACAGGCATAGAGACCCAGTACTTC	CASSLAASGTGIETQYF
-	TRBJ1-1	-	TRBV11-3	TGTGCCAGCAGCTTCCAATTGAACACTGAAGCTTTCTTT	CASSFQLNTEAFF
-	TRBJ1-1	-	TRBV2	TGTGCCAGCAGTGAACGGCAGGCAAAGAACACTGAAGCTTTCTTT	CASSERQAKNTEAFF
-	TRBJ2-5	once	TRBV14	TGTGCCAGCGCCGTCAGCGGGTTCGAAGAGACCCAGTACTTC	CASAVSGFEETQYF
-	TRBJ2-5	-	TRBV5-1	TGCGCCAGCAGACCATTGGGTGGAAACCAAGAGACTCAGTACTTC	CASRPLGGNQETQYF
TRBD1	TRBJ1-1	few	TRBV12-5	TGTGCTAGTGGGACAGGGGGCCGGACTGAAGCTTTCTTT	CASGTGGRTEAFF
TRBD2	TRBJ2-1	-	TRBV7-2	TGTGCCAGCAGCTTAGCCGGCGGGGGGTCAAATGAGCAGTTCTTC	CASSLAGGGSNEQFF
TRBD2	TRBJ2-7	-	TRBV7-8	TGTGCCAGCACCCTAAAACTGGGGACTAGGAGCTACGAGCAGTACTTC	CASTLKLGTRSYEQYF
TRBD1	TRBJ2-2	-	TRBV18	TGTGCCAGCTCGTCGGGACAGGTTGGCACCGGGGAGCTGTTTTTT	CASSSGQVGTGELFF
TRBD1	TRBJ2-7	-	TRBV5-6	TGTGCCAGCAGGTTCCGGGACAGGGGGCACGAGCAGTACTTC	CASRFRDRGHEQYF
-	TRBJ1-6	-	TRBV6-5	TGTGCCAGCAGAATGGGGGGATATAGGGATTCACCCCTCCACTTT	CASRMGGYRDSPLHF
TRBD2	TRBJ2-3	-	TRBV6-2/TRBV6-3	TGTGCCAGCAGTACTAGCGGGGGCGGCACAGATACGCAGTATTTT	CASSTSGGGTDTQYF
TRBD2	TRBJ2-2	-	TRBV7-2	TGTGCCAGCAGCCGGACTAGCGTTTCCCCGAACACCGGGGAGCTGTTTTTT	CASSRTSVSPNTGELFF
TRBD1	TRBJ2-7	-	TRBV6-5	TGTGCCAGCAGTTTCCGGGACAGGGGAATCAACGAGCAGTACTTC	CASSFRDRGINEQYF
TRBD1	TRBJ1-2	-	TRBV28	TGTGCCAGCAGCCCCAGGACAGGGAGGGGCTATGGCTACACCTTC	CASSPRTGRGYGYTF
TRBD1	TRBJ1-1	-	TRBV5-4	TGTGCCAGCAGTACGGGACAGGGTAAAGCTTTCTTT	CASSTGQGKAFF
TRBD1	TRBJ1-1	-	TRBV6-2/TRBV6-3	TGTGCCAGCAGTTTAGGAGGGACAGTCAAAGGAGCTTTCTTT	CASSLGGTVKGAFF
TRBD1	TRBJ1-2	-	TRBV6-5	TGTGCCAGCAAAGGGACAGCCACTCGAATGGGGGGCTACACCTTC	CASKGTATRMGGYTF
-	TRBJ2-3	-	TRBV24-1	TGTGCCACCAGTGATATGTCTTCCTCCACAGATACGCAGTATTTT	CATSDMSSSTDTQYF
-	TRBJ2-3	-	TRBV11-2	TGTGCCAGCAGCTCCAACCTAGTGGATACGCAGTATTTT	CASSSNLVDTQYF
TRBD1	TRBJ2-2	once	TRBV7-2	TGTGCCAGCAGCCTCCAAGGGACAGGGATTAACACCGGGGAGCTGTTTTTT	CASSLQGTGINTGELFF
TRBD2	TRBJ2-5	few	TRBV7-8	TGTGCCAGCAGCTTAGTTTCGCTAGCGGGAGGGGGCGAGACCCAGTACTTC	CASSLVSLAGGGETQYF
-	TRBJ2-2	-	TRBV7-3	TGTGCCAGCAGTAGTTATACCGGGGAGCTGTTTTTT	CASSSYTGELFF
-	TRBJ1-5	few	TRBV4-1	TGCGCCAGCAGCCAAGTACTCCGGGACAAGGATCAGCCCCAGCATTTT	CASSQVLRDKDQPQHF
TRBD2	TRBJ2-3	-	TRBV15	TGTGCCACCAGCACAAGGGGCGGGCTAGCGGGAGGGGCAGATACGCAGTATTTT	CATSTRGGLAGGADTQYF
-	TRBJ1-2	-	TRBV6-1	TGTGCCAGCAGTGAAGCGCTTGCGAGGATGAGTAACTATGGCTACACCTTC	CASSEALARMSNYGYTF
-	TRBJ1-5	few	TRBV19	TGTGCCAGTTCGGACAGAGAGTATAGCAATCAGCCCCAGCATTTT	CASSDREYSNQPQHF
TRBD1	TRBJ2-7	-	TRBV27	TGTGCCAGCAGTCCGTGGACAGGGGCACCACCCGAGCAGTACTTC	CASSPWTGAPPEQYF
-	TRBJ2-1	once	TRBV6-6	TGTGCCAGCAAGGGGTGGAGCTCCTACAATGAGCAGTTCTTC	CASKGWSSYNEQFF
-	TRBJ2-3	-	TRBV6-4	TGTGCCAGCAGTGATCGGGGACAAACAGATACGCAGTATTTT	CASSDRGQTDTQYF
TRBD2	TRBJ2-5	-	TRBV5-4	TGTGCCAGCAGCTTGACCGGGGGGAAGGAGACCCAGTACTTC	CASSLTGGKETQYF
TRBD1	TRBJ1-1	-	TRBV27	TGTGCCAGCAGTTTATCCAGGGGGCTAGGGAACACTGAAGCTTTCTTT	CASSLSRGLGNTEAFF
TRBD1	TRBJ1-3	-	TRBV5-6	TGTGCCAGCAGCTTGGCAACAGGGGGCATCTCTGGAAACACCATATATTTT	CASSLATGGISGNTIYF
-	TRBJ1-1	once	TRBV18	TGTGCCAGCTCACCGGGCAGGCTGAACACTGAAGCTTTCTTT	CASSPGRLNTEAFF
-	TRBJ2-4	-	TRBV5-6	TGTGCCAGCAGCTTGGGGGGGCGGTCAGGAAACATTCAGTACTTC	CASSLGGRSGNIQYF
-	TRBJ1-5	-	TRBV4-2	TGTGCCAGCAGCCAAGACCCTGGGGGCGGGCAGCCCCAGCATTTT	CASSQDPGGGQPQHF
TRBD1	TRBJ2-7	-	TRBV6-5	TGTGCCAGCAGGATTAACAGGGGGCTCGACGAGCAGTACTTC	CASRINRGLDEQYF